The 7 T cell receptor beta chains listed next were all sequenced from one sample in a study of cytomegalovirus exposure and HLA in healthy donors. Both 60 Vbeta primers and 13 Jbeta primers went into the PCR. This table comes from immunoSEQ multiplex PCR, and its TCRdb copy is limited to in-frame clones, with some not included. This sample's table reports about 51,000 clones. Input material: PBMCs. The source of these receptors is a female donor in good health and CMV-seronegative.

Note on this clone: Germline and junction disagree at one end, which may indicate a read error. The chain uses TRBV29-1 and TRBJ2-2; the D gene is possibly TRBD1 (6 bases). Germline V lookup: CDR1 SQVTM, CDR2 ANQGSEA. CDR3 length equals 14 residues. DNA of the CDR3: TGCAGCGTTGACGGACAGACGAACAGCGGGGAGCTGTTTTTT. Its translation: CSVDGQTNSGELFF.

The CDR3 protein is CSVHTAGNRATEAFF. Written as DNA, the CDR3 is TGCAGCGTACATACCGCAGGGAATCGGGCCACTGAAGCTTTCTTT. The V gene is TRBV29-1, the J gene TRBJ1-1; D may be TRBD1 (5 bases). CDR1 SQVTM and CDR2 ANQGSEA come from the germline V gene. CDR3 size: 15 residues. Trimming took 6 bases from V and 4 from J, leaving 21 bases between them.

The rearrangement joins TRBV15 to TRBJ2-7; D is possibly TRBD1 (6 bases). V was shortened by 3 bases and J by 5 bases, with 17 bases between the two germline ends. Germline CDR1 is LNHNV and CDR2 is YYDKDF (reference sequence). The CDR3 has 15 residues. The CDR3 protein is CATSSHDRRIDEQYF. In DNA form, the CDR3 reads TGTGCCACCAGCAGTCATGACAGGCGGATCGACGAGCAGTACTTC.

The chain recombines TRBV19 with TRBJ2-2; the match to TRBD2 covers 8 bases. Germline loops: CDR1 LNHDA, CDR2 SQIVND (reference sequence). This CDR3 spans 15 amino acids. Trimming cost V 7 bases and J 10 bases; bases outside gene matches: 14. The CDR3 DNA is TGTGCCAGTAACACACCGGGAGGGGGAAAGGAGGAGCTGTTTTTT. This translates into CASNTPGGGKEELFF.

V and J are TRBV7-6 and TRBJ1-5, with TRBD1 matching over 7 bases. Germline V gene data show CDR1 as SGHVS and CDR2 as FNYEAQ. The CDR3 consists of 18 residues. V trimming: 1 base; J trimming: 0 bases; junction bases outside the gene matches: 9. This CDR3 reads CASSLGAGGRYSNQPQHF. In DNA form, the CDR3 reads TGTGCCAGCAGCTTAGGAGCAGGGGGACGATATAGCAATCAGCCCCAGCATTTT.

The rearrangement uses TRBV29-1 and TRBJ1-3; D is undetermined. The CDR3 runs 14 residues. V lost 0 bases to trimming and J lost 5 bases, with 11 bases between them. Looked up from germline, CDR1 is SQVTM and CDR2 is ANQGSEA. In nucleotides, the CDR3 is TGCAGCGTTGAAGATCGCGGGCTGCGAAACACCATATATTTT. The encoded protein is CSVEDRGLRNTIYF.

The chain has TRBV18 and TRBJ1-1; 10 nucleotides match TRBD1. Germline V gives CDR1 KGHSH, CDR2 LQKENI. The ends lost 6 bases at V and 2 bases at J; junction bases unmatched: 12. The CDR3 is 17 residues long. The CDR3 nucleotides read TGTGCCAGCTCTCCGGTTCTTGGACAGGGGGTAAACACTGAAGCTTTCTTT. This translates into CASSPVLGQGVNTEAFF.